This T cell receptor (beta chain) was retrieved from a study of cytomegalovirus exposure and HLA in healthy donors. Findings and limits, study-wide: Based on reports, TCR beta sequences accurately predicted HLA-A and HLA-B alleles for most subjects. Other equally common chains were less clonally expanded than HLA-associated TCR beta chains, a later analysis showed.

A multiplex PCR was run with 60 Vbeta primers and 13 Jbeta primers. Generated by immunoSEQ multiplex PCR, the TCRdb table keeps only in-frame clones and is missing some. The table includes under 200,000 clones, 75% detected once. As to this clone: Its target is unknown.

The sequence came from a woman aged 45-59 years in good health and CMV-seropositive. Sequenced sample: PBMCs.

CDR3 in DNA: TGTGCCTGGAGTGTAGGAACAGCAGGCACTGAAGCTTTCTTT. Its translation is CAWSVGTAGTEAFF. This rearrangement joins TRBV30 to TRBJ1-1; no definite D call. CDR3 size: 14 residues. V lost 0 bases and J lost 4, with 12 bases in between. Per germline, CDR1 GTSNPN and CDR2 SVGIG (reference sequence).